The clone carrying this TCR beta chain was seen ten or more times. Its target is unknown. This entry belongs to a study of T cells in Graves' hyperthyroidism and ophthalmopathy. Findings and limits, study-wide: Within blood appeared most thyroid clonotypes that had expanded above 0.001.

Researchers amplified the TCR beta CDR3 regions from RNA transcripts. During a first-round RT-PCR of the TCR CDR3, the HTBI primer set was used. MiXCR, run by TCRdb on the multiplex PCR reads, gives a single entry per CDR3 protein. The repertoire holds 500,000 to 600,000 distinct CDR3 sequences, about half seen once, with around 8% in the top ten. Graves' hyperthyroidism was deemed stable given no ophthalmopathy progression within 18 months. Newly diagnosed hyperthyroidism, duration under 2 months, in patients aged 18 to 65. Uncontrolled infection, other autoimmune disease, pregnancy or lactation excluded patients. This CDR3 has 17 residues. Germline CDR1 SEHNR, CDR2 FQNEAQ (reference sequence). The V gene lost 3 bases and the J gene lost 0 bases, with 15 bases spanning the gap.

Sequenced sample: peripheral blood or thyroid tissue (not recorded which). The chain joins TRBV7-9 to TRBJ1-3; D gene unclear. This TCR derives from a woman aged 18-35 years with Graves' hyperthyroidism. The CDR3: CASSFGQTPSSGNTIYF. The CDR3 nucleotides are TGTGCCAGCAGCTTCGGTCAGACCCCGAGCTCTGGAAACACCATATATTTT.